This T cell receptor beta chain was retrieved from a study of shared clonotypes between healthy human individuals. This clone occurred once. Assay used: immunoSEQ multiplex PCR; TCRdb lists only in-frame clones, some missing. The sample lists millions of clones; about 95% were seen once. Germline V gives CDR1 MNHEY, CDR2 SMNVEV (reference sequence). CDR3 size: 16 residues. V lost 6 bases to trimming and J lost 0 bases, with 18 bases between them. CD8 cells regarded as naive lacked CD45RO, were positively chosen for CCR7, and omitted terminally differentiated effector memory CD45RA+ cells. The clonotype comes from a man aged 18 to 30 in good health. Sequences were obtained from naive CD8+ T cells sorted from blood. The chain uses TRBV27 and TRBJ2-7, with D perhaps being TRBD1 or TRBD2 (5 bases each). The CDR3 nucleotides read TGTGCCAGCAGCCCGAGTATGGGGGTTCTCTCCTACGAGCAGTACTTC. Amino acid sequence: CASSPSMGVLSYEQYF.